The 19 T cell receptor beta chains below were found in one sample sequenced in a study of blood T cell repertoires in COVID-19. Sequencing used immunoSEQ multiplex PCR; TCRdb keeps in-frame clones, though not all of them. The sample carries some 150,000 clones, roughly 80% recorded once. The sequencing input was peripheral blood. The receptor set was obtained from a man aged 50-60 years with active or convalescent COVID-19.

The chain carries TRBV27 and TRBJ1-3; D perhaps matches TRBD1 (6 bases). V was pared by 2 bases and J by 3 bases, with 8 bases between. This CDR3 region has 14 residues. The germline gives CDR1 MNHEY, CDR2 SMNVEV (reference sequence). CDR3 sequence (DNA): TGTGCCAGCAGTTTAACACAGGGTGGAAACACCATATATTTT. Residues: CASSLTQGGNTIYF.

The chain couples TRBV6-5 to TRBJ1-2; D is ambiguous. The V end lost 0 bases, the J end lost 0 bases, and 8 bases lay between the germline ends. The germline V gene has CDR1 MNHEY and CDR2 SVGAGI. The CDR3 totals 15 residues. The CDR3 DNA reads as TGTGCCAGCAGTTACTCAGAGAATGCTAACTATGGCTACACCTTC. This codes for CASSYSENANYGYTF.

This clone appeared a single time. CDR3 bases: TGTGCCAGCAGCCGAGGTGGGCGGGGGGACACAGATACGCAGTATTTT. Amino acids: CASSRGGRGDTDTQYF. The J gene is TRBJ2-3, the V gene TRBV4-2; 8 bases line up with TRBD2. CDR1 and CDR2 (germline): LGHNA, YNFKEQ. J was trimmed by 2 bases and V by 4 bases; bases with no gene match: 8. The CDR3 spans 16 residues.

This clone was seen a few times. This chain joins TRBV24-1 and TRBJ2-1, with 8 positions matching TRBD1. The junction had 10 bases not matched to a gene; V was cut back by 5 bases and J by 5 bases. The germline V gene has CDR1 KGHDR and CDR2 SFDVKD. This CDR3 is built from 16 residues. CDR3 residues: CATSGAGQGRNNEQFF. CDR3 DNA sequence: TGTGCCACCAGTGGCGCCGGACAGGGTCGCAACAATGAGCAGTTCTTC.

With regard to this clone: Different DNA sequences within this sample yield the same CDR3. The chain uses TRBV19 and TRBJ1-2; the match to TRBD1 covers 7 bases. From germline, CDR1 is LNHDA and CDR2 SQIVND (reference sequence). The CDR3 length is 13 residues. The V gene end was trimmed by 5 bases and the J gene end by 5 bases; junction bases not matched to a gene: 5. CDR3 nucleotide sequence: TGTGCCAGTAGTGTACAGGGGAGGTATGGCTACACCTTC. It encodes CASSVQGRYGYTF.

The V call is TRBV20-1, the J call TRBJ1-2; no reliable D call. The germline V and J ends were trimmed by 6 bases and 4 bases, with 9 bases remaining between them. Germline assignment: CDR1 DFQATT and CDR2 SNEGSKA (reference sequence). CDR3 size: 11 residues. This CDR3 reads CSARVTYGYTF. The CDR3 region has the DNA TGCAGTGCCCGGGTTACCTATGGCTACACCTTC.

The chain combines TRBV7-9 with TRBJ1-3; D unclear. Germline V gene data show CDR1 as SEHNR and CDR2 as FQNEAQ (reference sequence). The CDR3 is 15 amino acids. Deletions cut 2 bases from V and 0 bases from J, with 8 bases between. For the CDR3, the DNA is TGTGCCAGCAGCTTACGGGAGCCCTCTGGAAACACCATATATTTT. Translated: CASSLREPSGNTIYF.

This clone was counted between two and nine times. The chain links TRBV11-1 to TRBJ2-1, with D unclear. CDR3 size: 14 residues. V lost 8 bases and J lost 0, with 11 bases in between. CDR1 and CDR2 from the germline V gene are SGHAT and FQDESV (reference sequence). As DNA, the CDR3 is TGTGCCAGCGCATTCAGGTTCTCCTACAATGAGCAGTTCTTC. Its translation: CASAFRFSYNEQFF.

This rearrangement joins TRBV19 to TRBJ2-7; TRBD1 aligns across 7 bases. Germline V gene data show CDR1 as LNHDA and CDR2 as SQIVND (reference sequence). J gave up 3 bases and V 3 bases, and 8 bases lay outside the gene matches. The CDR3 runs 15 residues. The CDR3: CASSIGTGDRYEQYF. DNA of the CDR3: TGTGCCAGTAGTATTGGCACAGGGGATCGCTACGAGCAGTACTTC.

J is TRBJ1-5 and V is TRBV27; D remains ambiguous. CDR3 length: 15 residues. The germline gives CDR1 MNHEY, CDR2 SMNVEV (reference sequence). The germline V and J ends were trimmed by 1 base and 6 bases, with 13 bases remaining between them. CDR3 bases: TGTGCCAGCAGTTTATTTCGGGGATGGGCTCAGCCCCAGCATTTT. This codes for CASSLFRGWAQPQHF.

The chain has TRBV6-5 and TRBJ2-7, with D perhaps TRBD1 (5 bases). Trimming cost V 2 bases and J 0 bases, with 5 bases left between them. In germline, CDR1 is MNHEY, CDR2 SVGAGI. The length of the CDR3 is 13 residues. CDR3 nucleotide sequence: TGTGCCAGCAGTTACCAGGGCTCCTACGAGCAGTACTTC. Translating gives CASSYQGSYEQYF.

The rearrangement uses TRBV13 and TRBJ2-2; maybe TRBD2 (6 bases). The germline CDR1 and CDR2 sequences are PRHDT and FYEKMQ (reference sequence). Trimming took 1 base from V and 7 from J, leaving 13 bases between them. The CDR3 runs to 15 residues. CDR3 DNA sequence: TGTGCCAGCAGCTTAGCGGGAGACCGGGACGGGGAGCTGTTTTTT. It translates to CASSLAGDRDGELFF.

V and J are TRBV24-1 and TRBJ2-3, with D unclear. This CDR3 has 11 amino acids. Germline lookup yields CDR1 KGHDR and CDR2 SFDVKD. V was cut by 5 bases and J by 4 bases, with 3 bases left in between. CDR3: CATSASDTQYF. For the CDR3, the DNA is TGTGCCACCAGTGCGTCAGATACGCAGTATTTT.

CDR3 nucleotides: TGTGCCAGCAGTTCGTACAGTGACTACACCTTC. Protein product: CASSSYSDYTF. The chain couples TRBV28 to TRBJ1-2; D is ambiguous. This CDR3 has 11 amino acids. Germline CDR1 is MDHEN and CDR2 is SYDVKM. Trimming pared 4 bases from V and 10 bases from J, leaving 10 bases between.

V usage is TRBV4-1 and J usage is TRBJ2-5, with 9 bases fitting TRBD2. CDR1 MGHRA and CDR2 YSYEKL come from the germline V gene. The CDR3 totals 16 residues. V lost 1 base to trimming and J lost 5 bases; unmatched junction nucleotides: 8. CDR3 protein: CASSQGRSGRRETQYF. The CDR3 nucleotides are TGCGCCAGCAGCCAAGGTCGTAGCGGGAGAAGGGAGACCCAGTACTTC.

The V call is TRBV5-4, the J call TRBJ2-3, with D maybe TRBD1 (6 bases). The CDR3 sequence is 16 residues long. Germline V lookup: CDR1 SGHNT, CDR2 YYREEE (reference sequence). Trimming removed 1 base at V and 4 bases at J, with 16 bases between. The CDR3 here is CASSLSPDRKSDTQYF. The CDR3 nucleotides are TGTGCCAGCAGCTTGTCACCCGACAGGAAGTCAGATACGCAGTATTTT.

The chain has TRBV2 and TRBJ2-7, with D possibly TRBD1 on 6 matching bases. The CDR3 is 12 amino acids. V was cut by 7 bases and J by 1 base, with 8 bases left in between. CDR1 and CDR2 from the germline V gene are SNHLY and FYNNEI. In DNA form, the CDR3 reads TGTGCCAGCAAAAGGGGGTCCTACGAGCAGTACTTC. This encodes CASKRGSYEQYF.

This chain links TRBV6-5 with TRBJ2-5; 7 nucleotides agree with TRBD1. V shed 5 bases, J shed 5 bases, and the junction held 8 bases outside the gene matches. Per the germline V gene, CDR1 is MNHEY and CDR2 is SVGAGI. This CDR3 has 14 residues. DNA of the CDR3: TGTGCCAGCAGTCCCAACAGGGGCCGGGAGACCCAGTACTTC. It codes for CASSPNRGRETQYF.

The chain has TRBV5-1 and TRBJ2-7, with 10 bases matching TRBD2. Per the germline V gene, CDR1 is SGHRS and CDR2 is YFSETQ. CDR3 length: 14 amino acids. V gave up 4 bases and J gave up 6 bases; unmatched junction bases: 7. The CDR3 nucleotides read TGCGCCAGCAGCGTAGGGCTAGCGGGAGTCGAGCAGTACTTC. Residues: CASSVGLAGVEQYF.